Below, 3 T cell receptor beta chains from the same sample are listed, as sequenced in a study of T cells in localized non-small cell lung cancer. The assay was immunoSEQ multiplex PCR, and TCRdb's table has in-frame clones only and misses some. This repertoire shows approximately 52,000 clones, about 80% found once; its top ten account for less than 20%. The source material was peripheral blood, sampled before any cancer treatment. The source is a man aged 40-75 years with stage I squamous cell lung carcinoma.

This sequence joins TRBV27 and TRBJ1-2; D is unresolved. Germline CDR1 and CDR2: MNHEY and SMNVEV (reference sequence). The CDR3 is 11 amino acids. V was clipped by 5 bases and J by 7 bases, with 8 bases between them. CDR3 residues: CASSEGSGYTF. The CDR3 nucleotides read TGTGCCAGCAGTGAGGGTTCTGGCTACACCTTC.

This clone was picked up a small number of times. This chain uses TRBV9 with TRBJ1-6; 8 nucleotides match TRBD1. Germline V CDR1 and CDR2: SGDLS, YYNGEE. V gave up 5 bases and J gave up 10 bases; unmatched junction bases: 11. CDR3 length: 15 residues. CDR3 nucleotide sequence: TGTGCCAGCAGTGCTGGGACAGGCCTAGGGTCACCCCTCCACTTT. Translated, it gives CASSAGTGLGSPLHF.

V usage is TRBV15 and J usage is TRBJ2-2; 7 positions agree with TRBD1. The germline CDR1 and CDR2 sequences are LNHNV and YYDKDF (reference sequence). Unmatched junction bases numbered 7, after V lost 4 bases and J lost 5 bases. The CDR3 sequence is 15 residues long. The CDR3 spells CATSIRQGRTGELFF. DNA for the CDR3: TGTGCCACCAGCATACGACAGGGTCGGACCGGGGAGCTGTTTTTT.